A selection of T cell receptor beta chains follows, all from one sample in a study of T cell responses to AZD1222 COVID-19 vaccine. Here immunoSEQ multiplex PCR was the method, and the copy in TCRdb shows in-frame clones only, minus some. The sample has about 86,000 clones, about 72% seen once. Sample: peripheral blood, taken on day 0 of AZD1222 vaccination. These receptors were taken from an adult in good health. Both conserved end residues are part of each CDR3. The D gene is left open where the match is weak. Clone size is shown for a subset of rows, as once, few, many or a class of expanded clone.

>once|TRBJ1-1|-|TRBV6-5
TGTGCCAGCAGGGCTAGGATTGTGGGGAGCCCTGAAGCTTTCTTT
CASRARIVGSPEAFF
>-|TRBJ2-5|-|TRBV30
TGTGCCTGGAGGACAGTCCCTGGGGAGACCCAGTACTTC
CAWRTVPGETQYF
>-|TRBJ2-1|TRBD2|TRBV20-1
TGCAGTGCTAGTCCCCAGCGGGAGTATAGGGAGCAGTTCTTC
CSASPQREYREQFF
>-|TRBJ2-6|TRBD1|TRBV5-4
TGTGCCAGCAGCTCCCGGGACAGGGGCTTCTCTGGGGCCAACGTCCTGACTTTC
CASSSRDRGFSGANVLTF
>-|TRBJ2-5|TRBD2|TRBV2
TGTGCCAGCAACAGGGTCGCTAGCGGGAGGGCCGGGGAGACCCAGTACTTC
CASNRVASGRAGETQYF
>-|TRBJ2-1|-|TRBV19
TGTGCCAGTAGGAGAACTACACAGGGCCGGGAGCAGTTCTTC
CASRRTTQGREQFF
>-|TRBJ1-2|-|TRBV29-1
TGCAGCGTTGAAGCCCAGGGGAACTATGGCTACACCTTC
CSVEAQGNYGYTF
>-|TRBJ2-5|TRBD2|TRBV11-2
TGTGCCAGCAGAGACGAGCGGGAGGGTAGTGAGACCCAGTACTTC
CASRDEREGSETQYF
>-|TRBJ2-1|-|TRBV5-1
TGCGCCAGCAGCTTGCTTCGGGACAAATACAATGAGCAGTTCTTC
CASSLLRDKYNEQFF
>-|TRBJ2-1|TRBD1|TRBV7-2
TGTGCCAGCGTAGAGGGGGCTAGCAGCTACAATGAGCAGTTCTTC
CASVEGASSYNEQFF
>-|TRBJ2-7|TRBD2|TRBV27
TGTGCCAGCAGTTTAACGTCGGCTAGCGGGAGTTACGAGCAGTACTTC
CASSLTSASGSYEQYF
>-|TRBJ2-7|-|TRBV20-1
TGCAGTGCTAGTCCTTTACGACGCGGGGCCGAATACTACGAGCAGTACTTC
CSASPLRRGAEYYEQYF